This TCR beta chain was identified in a study of shared T cell receptors in the human thymus. The method was immunoSEQ multiplex PCR; TCRdb's version includes in-frame clones alone and lacks a portion of them. The data show under 850,000 clones, 70% to 90% seen once. V gave up 0 bases and J gave up 4 bases, with 10 bases separating them. CDR3 size: 15 residues. Per the germline V gene, CDR1 is MNHEY and CDR2 is SVGAGI. These data are also associated with another study on human thymus T cells. That source notes: Thymic samples were excised during corrective heart operations. Apparent bias marked the V and J gene usage of thymic and blood repertoires.

The sequence came from a boy less than two years old with a congenital heart defect. Sample: thymocytes. V is TRBV6-5 and J is TRBJ1-5; D is undetermined. This CDR3 is CASSYSNGFNQPQHF. DNA of the CDR3: TGTGCCAGCAGTTACTCTAACGGTTTTAATCAGCCCCAGCATTTT.